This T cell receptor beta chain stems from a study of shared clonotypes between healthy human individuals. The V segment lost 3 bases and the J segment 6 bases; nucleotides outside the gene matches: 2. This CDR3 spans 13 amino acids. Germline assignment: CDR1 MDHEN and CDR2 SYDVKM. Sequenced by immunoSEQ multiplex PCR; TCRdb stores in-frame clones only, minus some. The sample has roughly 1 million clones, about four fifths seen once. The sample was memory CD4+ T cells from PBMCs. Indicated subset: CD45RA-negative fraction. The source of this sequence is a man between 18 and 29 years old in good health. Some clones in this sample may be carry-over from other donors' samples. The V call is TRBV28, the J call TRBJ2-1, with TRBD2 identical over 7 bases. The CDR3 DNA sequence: TGTGCCAGCAGTTTCGGGGGGAGCAATGAGCAGTTCTTC. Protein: CASSFGGSNEQFF.